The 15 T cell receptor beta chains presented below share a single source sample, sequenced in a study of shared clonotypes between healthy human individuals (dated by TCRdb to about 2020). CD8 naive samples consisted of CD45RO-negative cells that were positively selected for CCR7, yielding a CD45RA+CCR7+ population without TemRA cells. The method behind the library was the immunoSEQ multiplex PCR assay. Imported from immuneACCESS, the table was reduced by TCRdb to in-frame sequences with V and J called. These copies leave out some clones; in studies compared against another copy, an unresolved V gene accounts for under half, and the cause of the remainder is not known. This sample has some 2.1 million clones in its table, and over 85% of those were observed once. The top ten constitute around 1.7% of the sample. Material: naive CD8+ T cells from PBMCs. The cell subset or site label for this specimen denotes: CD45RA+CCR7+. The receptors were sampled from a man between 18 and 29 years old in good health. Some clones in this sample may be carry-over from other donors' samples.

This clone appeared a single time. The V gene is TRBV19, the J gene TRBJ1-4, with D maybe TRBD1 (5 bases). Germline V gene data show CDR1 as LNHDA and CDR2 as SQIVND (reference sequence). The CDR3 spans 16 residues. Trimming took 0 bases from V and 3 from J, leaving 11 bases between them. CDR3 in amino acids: CASSIDREGSNEKLFF. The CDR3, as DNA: TGTGCCAGTAGTATAGATCGGGAGGGGTCTAATGAAAAACTGTTTTTT.

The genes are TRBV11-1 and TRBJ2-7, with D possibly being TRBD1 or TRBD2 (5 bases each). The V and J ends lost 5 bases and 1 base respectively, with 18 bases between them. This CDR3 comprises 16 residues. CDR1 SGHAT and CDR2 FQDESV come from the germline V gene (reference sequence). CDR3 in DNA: TGTGCCAGCAGCCGAGACTACCGGGACCAATCCTACGAGCAGTACTTC. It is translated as CASSRDYRDQSYEQYF.

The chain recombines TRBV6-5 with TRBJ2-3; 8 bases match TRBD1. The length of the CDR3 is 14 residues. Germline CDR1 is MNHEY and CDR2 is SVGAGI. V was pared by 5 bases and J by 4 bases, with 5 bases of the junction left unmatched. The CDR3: CASSPGQVSDTQYF. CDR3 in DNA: TGTGCCAGCAGTCCGGGACAGGTTTCAGATACGCAGTATTTT.

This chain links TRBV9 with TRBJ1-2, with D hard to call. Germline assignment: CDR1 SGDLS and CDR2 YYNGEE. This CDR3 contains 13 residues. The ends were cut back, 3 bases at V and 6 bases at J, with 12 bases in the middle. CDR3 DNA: TGTGCCAGCAGCGGCCGAGGGCTAGATGGCTACACCTTC. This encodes CASSGRGLDGYTF.

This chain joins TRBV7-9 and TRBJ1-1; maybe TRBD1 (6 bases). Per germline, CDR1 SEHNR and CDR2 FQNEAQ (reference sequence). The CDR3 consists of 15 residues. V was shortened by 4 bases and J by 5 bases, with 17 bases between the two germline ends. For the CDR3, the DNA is TGTGCCAGCAGCTCCGGGGGCCCTCCGGGAACTGAAGCTTTCTTT. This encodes CASSSGGPPGTEAFF. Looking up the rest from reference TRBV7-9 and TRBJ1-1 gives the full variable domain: DTGVSQNPRHKITKRGQNVTFRCDPISEHNRLYWYRQTLGQGPEFLTYFQNEAQLEKSRLLSDRFSAERPKGSFSTLEIQRTEQGDSAMYLCASSSGGPPGTEAFFGQGTRLTVV.

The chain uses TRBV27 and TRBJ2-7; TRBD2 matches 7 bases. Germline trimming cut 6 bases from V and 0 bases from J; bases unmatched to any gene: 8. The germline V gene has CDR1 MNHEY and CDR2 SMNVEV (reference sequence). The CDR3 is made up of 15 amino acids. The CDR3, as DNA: TGTGCCAGCAGCCCTGCGGGGACTATCTCCTACGAGCAGTACTTC. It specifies CASSPAGTISYEQYF.

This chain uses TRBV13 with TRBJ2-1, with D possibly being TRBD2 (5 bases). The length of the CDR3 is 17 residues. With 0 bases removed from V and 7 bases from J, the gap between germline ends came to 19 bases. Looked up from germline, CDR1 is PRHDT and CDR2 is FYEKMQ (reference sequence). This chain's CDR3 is CASSLGEWGLLGNEQFF. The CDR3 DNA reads TGTGCCAGCAGCTTAGGCGAGTGGGGATTACTAGGGAATGAGCAGTTCTTC.

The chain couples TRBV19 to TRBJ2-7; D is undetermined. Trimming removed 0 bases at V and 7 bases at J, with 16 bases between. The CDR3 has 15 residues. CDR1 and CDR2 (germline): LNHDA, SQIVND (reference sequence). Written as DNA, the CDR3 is TGTGCCAGTAGTATAGATCTTTCCCCTGCGAGGGAGCAGTACTTC. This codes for CASSIDLSPAREQYF.

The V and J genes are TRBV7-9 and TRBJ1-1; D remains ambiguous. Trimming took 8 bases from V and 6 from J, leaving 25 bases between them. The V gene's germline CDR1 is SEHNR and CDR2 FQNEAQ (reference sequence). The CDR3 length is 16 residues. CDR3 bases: TGTGCCAGCCCGGGCGAGCCCGGTCGGGGTTTCGCTGAAGCTTTCTTT. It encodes CASPGEPGRGFAEAFF.

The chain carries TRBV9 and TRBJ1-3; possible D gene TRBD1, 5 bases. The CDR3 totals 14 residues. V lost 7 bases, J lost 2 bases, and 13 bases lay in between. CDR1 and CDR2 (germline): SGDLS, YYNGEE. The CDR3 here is CASGDGGTGNTIYF. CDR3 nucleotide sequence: TGTGCCAGCGGGGATGGGGGTACTGGAAACACCATATATTTT.

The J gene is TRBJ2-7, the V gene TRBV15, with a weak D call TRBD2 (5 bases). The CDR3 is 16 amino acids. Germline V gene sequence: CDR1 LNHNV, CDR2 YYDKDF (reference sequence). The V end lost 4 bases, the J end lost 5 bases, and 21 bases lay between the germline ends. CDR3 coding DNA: TGTGCCACCAGCAAAGAGAGGACGGAACTCGGGAACGAGCAGTACTTC. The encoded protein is CATSKERTELGNEQYF.

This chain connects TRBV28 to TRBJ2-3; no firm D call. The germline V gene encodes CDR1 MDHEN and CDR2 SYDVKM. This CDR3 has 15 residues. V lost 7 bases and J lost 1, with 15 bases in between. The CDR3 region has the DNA TGTGCCAGCACTCCGATTGATCGGGGCACAGATACGCAGTATTTT. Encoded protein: CASTPIDRGTDTQYF.

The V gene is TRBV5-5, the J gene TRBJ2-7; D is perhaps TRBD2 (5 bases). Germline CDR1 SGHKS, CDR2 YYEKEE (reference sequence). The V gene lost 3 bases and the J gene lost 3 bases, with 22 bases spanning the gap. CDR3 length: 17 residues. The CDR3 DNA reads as TGTGCCAGCAGCTATCCCCCCCGGACTGCTATCCTCTACGAGCAGTACTTC. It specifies CASSYPPRTAILYEQYF.

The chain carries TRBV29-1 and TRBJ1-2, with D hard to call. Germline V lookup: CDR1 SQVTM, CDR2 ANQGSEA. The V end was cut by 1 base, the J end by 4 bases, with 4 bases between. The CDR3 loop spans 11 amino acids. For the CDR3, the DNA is TGCAGCGTTGAAGTCCCCTATGGCTACACCTTC. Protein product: CSVEVPYGYTF.

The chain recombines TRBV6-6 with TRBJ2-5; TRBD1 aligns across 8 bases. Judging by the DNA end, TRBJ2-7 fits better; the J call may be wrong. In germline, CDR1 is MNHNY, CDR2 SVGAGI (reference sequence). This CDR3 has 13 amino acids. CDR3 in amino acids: CASSADRVNEQYF. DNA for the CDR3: TGTGCCAGCAGCGCGGACAGGGTGAACGAGCAGTACTTC.